Listed below are T cell receptor beta chains from one sample, sequenced in a study of human T cells and chemical hapten exposure. TCRdb itself ran the 5' RACE reads through MiXCR, one entry per CDR3 protein. Of 110,000 or so distinct CDR3 sequences listed, around 20% are singletons. These receptors originate from a human donor in good health. The conserved cysteine and the conserved F or W are not part of the CDR3 here. D genes are given only for firm matches.

j_call,v_call,d_call,cdr3_aa
TRBJ1-6,TRBV27,-,ASSLQQSSYNSPLH
TRBJ1-3,TRBV28,-,ASRKDGRDVRNTIY
TRBJ1-3,TRBV28,-,ASSLEVSGNTIY
TRBJ1-2,TRBV3-1,-,ASSQVPGTGGYT
TRBJ1-1,TRBV12-3/TRBV12-4,TRBD1,ASSSQGRMNTEAF
TRBJ1-5,TRBV28,-,ASSSQGSGNQPQH
TRBJ2-7,TRBV4-1,-,ASSQAQGSTYEQY
TRBJ2-1,TRBV3-1,-,ASSQVRGHNEQF
TRBJ1-2,TRBV6-5,TRBD1,ASSYNRGGGYGYT
TRBJ1-4,TRBV28,-,ASSFGRPQRRDRTTNEKLF
TRBJ2-7,TRBV29-1,-,SVVSAYEQY
TRBJ1-3,TRBV29-1,TRBD1,SVATGTGNTIY
TRBJ2-1,TRBV7-9,-,ATSRPLDNEQF
TRBJ1-2,TRBV24-1,TRBD1,ATSDTGTGANYGYT
TRBJ1-2,TRBV21-1,-,ASSKGRDRVFWTANYGYT
TRBJ2-7,TRBV27,TRBD1,ASSSQGGDEQY
TRBJ2-4,TRBV6-5,-,ASSYSEPTAPNIQY
TRBJ1-5,TRBV12-3/TRBV12-4,TRBD1,ASRVTGEGNQPQH